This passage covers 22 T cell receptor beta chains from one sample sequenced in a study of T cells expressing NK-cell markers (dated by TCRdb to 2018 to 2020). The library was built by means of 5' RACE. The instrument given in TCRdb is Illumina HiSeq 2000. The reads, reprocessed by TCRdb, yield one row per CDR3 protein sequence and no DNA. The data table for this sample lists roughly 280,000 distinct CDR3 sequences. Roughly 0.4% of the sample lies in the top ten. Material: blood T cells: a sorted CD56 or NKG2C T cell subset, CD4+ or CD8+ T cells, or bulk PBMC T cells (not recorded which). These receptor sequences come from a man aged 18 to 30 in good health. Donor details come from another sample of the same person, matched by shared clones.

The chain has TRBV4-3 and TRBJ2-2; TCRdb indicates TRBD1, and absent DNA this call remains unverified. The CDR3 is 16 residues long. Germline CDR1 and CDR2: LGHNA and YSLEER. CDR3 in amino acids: CASSQDWGRDTGELFF.

This chain's CDR3 is CASSSPSAGAFDEQFF. The genes are TRBV5-6 and TRBJ2-1; TCRdb's D gene call, TRBD2, goes unchecked for lack of DNA. There are 16 residues in the CDR3. Germline CDR1 is SGHDT and CDR2 is YYEEEE.

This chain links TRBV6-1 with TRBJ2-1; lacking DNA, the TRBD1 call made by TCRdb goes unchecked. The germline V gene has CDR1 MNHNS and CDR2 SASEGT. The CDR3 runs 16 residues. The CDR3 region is CASSLTPRGPYNEQFF.

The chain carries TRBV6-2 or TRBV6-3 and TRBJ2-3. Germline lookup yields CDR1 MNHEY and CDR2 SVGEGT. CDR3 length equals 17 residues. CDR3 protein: CASSYSTGGPSTDTQYF.

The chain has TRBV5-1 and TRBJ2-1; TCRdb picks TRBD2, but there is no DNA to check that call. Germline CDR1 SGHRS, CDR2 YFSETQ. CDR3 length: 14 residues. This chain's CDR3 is CASSLGGMTSQQFF.

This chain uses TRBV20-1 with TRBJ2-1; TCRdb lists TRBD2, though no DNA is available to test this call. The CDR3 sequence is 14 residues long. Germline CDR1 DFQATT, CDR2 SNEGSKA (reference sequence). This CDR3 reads CSASPRPYSGTQFF.

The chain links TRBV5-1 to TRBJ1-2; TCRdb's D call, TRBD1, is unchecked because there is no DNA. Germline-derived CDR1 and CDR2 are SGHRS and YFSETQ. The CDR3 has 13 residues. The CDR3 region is CASSGRVTSGYTF. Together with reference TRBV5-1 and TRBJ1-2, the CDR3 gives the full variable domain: KAGVTQTPRYLIKTRGQQVTLSCSPISGHRSVSWYQQTPGQGLQFLFEYFSETQRNKGNFPGRFSGRQFSNSRSEMNVSTLELGDSALYLCASSGRVTSGYTFGSGTRLTVV.

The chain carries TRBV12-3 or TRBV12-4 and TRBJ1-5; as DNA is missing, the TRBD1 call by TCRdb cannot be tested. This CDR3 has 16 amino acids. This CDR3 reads CASSLSDSGGDQPQHF.

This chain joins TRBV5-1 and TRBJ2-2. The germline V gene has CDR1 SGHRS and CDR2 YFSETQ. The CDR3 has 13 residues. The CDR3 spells CASSMDGFGELFF.

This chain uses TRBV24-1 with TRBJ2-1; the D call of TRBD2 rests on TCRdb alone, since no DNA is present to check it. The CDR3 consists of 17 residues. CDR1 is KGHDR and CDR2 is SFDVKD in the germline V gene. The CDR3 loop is CATSELGTSGSVSEQFF.

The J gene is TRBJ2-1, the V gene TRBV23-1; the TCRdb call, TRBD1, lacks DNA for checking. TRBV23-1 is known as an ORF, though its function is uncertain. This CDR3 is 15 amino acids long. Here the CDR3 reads CASIPGTGDYNEQFF.

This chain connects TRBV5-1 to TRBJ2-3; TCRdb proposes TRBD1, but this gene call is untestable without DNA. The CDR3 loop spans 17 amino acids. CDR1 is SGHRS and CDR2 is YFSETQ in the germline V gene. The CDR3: CASSKEGGQGAEDTQYF. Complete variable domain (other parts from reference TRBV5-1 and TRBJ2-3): KAGVTQTPRYLIKTRGQQVTLSCSPISGHRSVSWYQQTPGQGLQFLFEYFSETQRNKGNFPGRFSGRQFSNSRSEMNVSTLELGDSALYLCASSKEGGQGAEDTQYFGPGTRLTVL.

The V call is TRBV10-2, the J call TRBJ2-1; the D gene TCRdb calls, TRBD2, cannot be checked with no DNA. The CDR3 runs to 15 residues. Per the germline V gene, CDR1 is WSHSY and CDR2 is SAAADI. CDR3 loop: CASSVGRVGIGEQFF.

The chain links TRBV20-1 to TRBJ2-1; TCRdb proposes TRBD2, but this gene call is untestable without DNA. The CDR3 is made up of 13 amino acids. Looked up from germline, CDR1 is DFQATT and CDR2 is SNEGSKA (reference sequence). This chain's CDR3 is CSAGLAGTHEQFF.

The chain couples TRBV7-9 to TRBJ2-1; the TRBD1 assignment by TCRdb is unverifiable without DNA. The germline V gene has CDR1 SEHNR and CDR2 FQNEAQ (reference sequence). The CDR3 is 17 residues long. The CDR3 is CASSKQRGAGGRNEQFF.

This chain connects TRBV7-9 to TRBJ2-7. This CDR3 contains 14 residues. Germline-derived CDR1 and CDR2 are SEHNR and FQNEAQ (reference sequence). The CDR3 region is CASSLPGTPYEQYF.

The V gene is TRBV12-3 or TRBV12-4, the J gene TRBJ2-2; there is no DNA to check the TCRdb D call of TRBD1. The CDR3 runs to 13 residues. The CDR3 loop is CASSFQGTGELFF.

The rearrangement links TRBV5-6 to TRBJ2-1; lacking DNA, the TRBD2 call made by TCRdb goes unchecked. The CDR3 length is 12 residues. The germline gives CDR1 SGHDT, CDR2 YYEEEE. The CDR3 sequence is CASSTSTDEQFF.

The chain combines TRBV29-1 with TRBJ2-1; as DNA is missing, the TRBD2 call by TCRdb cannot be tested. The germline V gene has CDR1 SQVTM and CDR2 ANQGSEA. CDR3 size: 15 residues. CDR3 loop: CSVYAGLAIANEQFF.

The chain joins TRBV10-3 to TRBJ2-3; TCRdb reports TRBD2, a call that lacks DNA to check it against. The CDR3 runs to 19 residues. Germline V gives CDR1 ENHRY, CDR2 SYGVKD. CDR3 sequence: CAITRTETGLAESTDTQYF.

The CDR3 sequence: CASSPGPWGQPQHF. The V call is TRBV12-3 or TRBV12-4, the J call TRBJ1-5. The CDR3 extends over 14 amino acids.

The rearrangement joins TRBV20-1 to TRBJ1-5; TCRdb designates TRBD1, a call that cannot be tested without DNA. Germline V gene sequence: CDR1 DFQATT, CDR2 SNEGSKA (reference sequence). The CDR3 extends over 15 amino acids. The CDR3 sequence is CSARPGTDLNQPQHF.